The present T cell receptor (beta chain) was sequenced within a study of cytomegalovirus exposure and HLA in healthy donors. Use of 60 Vbeta and 13 Jbeta primers characterized the PCR. The method was immunoSEQ multiplex PCR; TCRdb's version includes in-frame clones alone and lacks a portion of them. The sample has around 100,000 clones, approximately 70% seen once; the top ten hold around 5%. V lost 5 bases to trimming and J lost 8 bases, with 21 bases between them. Germline CDR1 is SEHNR and CDR2 is FQNEAQ (reference sequence). The CDR3 spans 15 residues. The J gene is TRBJ2-5, the V gene TRBV7-9; weak D call: TRBD2 (6 bases). Sequencing was carried out using PBMCs. The TCR was taken from a woman aged 18 to 35 in good health and CMV-seropositive. The CDR3 DNA reads as TGTGCCAGCAGCCCCCCGGGAGCAGACTTAGGAACCCAGTACTTC. It is translated as CASSPPGADLGTQYF.